This T cell receptor beta chain emerged from a study of human T cells and chemical hapten exposure. The wider study: Slight volume differences across pooled libraries mainly accounted for varying per-sample TCR yields.

Extraction of total RNA was performed on unfractionated whole blood. This CDR3 is 15 amino acids long. Germline values: CDR1 LGHNA, CDR2 YSLEER. Trimming stripped 1 base from V and 2 bases from J, with 12 bases between. Regarding this clonotype: Its antigen is currently unknown.

General observations from the study: TCRs at a frequency above 1 in 1000 stayed unchanged with DPC sensitization.

What the library attached to individual cDNA molecules were unique molecular identifiers. In the source study's methods: Samples held a median of about 94,000 TCRs, range about 20,000–690,600. A single record per CDR3 protein comes from TCRdb applying MiXCR to the reads. These V and J calls derive from TCRdb rather than the authors' analysis. Among about 120,000 distinct CDR3 sequences listed, 6.5% to 10% were seen once. The sequence derives from a human donor in good health. Some clones in this sample may be carry-over from other donors' samples. J is TRBJ2-7 and V is TRBV4-3; tentative D call: TRBD2 (5 bases). The sample taken for sequencing was whole blood. The CDR3 DNA reads TGCGCCAGCAGCCAAGCCTCCGGAGGCGCCTACGAGCAGTACTTC. As protein: CASSQASGGAYEQYF.